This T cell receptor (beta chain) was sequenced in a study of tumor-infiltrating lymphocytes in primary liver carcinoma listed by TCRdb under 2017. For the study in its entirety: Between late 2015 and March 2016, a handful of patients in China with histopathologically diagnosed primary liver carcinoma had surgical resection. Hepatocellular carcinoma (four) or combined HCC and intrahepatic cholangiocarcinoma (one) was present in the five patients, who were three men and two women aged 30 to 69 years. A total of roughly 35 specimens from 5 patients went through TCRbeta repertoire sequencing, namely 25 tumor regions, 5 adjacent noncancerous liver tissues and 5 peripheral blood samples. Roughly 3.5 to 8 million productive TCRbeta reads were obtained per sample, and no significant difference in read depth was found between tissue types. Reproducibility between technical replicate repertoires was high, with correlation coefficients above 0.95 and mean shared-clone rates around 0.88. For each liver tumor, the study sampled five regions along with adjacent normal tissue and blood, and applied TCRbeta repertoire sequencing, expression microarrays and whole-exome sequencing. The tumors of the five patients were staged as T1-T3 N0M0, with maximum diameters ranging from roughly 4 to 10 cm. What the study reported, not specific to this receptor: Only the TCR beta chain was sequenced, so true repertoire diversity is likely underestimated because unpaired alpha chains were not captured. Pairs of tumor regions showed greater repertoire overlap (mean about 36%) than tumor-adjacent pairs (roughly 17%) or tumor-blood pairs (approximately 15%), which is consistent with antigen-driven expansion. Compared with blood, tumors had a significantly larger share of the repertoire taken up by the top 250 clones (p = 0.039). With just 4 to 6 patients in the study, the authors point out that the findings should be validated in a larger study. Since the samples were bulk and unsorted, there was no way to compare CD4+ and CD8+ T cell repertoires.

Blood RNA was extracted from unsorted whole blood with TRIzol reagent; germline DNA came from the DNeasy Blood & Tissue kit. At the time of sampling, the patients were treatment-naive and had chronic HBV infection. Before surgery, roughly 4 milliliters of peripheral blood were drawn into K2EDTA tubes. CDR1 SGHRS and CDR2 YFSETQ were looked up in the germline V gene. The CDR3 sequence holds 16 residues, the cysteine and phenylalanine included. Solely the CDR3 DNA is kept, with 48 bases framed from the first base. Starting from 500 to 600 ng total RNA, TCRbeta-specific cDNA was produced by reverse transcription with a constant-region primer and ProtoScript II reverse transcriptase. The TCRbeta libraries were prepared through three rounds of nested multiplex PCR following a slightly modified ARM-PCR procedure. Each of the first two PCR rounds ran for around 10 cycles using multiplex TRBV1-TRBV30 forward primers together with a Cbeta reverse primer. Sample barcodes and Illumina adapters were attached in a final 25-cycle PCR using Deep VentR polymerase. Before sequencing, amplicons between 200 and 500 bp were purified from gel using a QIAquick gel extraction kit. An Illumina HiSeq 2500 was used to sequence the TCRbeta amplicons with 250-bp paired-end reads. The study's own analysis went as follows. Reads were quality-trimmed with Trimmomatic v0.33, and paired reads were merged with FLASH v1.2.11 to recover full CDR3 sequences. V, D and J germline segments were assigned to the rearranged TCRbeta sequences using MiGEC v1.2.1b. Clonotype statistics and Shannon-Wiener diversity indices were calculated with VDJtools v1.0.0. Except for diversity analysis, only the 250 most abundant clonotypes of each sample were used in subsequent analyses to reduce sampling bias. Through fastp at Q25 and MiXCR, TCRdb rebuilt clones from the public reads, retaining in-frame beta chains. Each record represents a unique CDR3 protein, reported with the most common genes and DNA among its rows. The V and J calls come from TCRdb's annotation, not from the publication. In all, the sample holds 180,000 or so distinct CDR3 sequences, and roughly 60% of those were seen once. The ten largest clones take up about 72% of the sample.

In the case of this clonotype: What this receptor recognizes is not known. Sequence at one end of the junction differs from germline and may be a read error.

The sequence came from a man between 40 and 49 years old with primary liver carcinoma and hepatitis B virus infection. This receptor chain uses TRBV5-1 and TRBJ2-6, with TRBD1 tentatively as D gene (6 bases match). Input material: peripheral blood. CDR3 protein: CASSSPQGAGANLLTF. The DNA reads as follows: TGCGCCAGCAGCTCCCCACAGGGTGCCGGGGCCAACCTCCTGACTTTC.